The 29 T cell receptor beta chains below were found in one sample sequenced in a study of cytomegalovirus exposure and HLA in healthy donors. Primers included in the PCR were 60 Vbeta and 13 Jbeta primers. Produced via immunoSEQ multiplex PCR; TCRdb's table is partial and in-frame only. This sample yields 100,000 to 150,000 clones, of which around 79% are seen a single time; around 1.5% belongs to the top ten. The source material was PBMCs. All receptors come from a woman between 18 and 30 years old in good health and CMV-seronegative.

V gene TRBV19 combines with J gene TRBJ2-3, with D unresolved. Germline-derived CDR1 and CDR2 are LNHDA and SQIVND (reference sequence). V gave up 3 bases and J gave up 1 base, with 11 bases separating them. The CDR3 contains 15 residues. The CDR3: CASSIRRRGTDTQYF. CDR3 in DNA: TGTGCCAGTAGTATTCGCCGCCGGGGCACAGATACGCAGTATTTT.

The rearrangement links TRBV6-4 to TRBJ2-7, with D uncertain. The CDR3 has 13 residues. Looked up from germline, CDR1 is MRHNA and CDR2 is SNTAGT. V gave up 7 bases and J gave up 2 bases, with 12 bases separating them. The CDR3 loop reads CASIPLRTYEQYF. CDR3 sequence (DNA): TGTGCCAGCATACCACTAAGAACCTACGAGCAGTACTTC.

This chain links TRBV18 with TRBJ1-2; TRBD1 matches at 9 bases. V lost 8 bases and J lost 2; bases outside the gene matches: 15. The CDR3 loop spans 17 amino acids. CDR1 is KGHSH, CDR2 LQKENI, per germline. CDR3 sequence: CASHWGPGQGRNYGYTF. Written as DNA, the CDR3 is TGTGCCAGCCATTGGGGCCCGGGACAGGGTCGCAACTATGGCTACACCTTC.

The chain is built from TRBV29-1 and TRBJ1-1; no definite D call. Trimming removed 7 bases from V and 0 bases from J, with 9 bases in between. CDR1 is SQVTM, CDR2 ANQGSEA, per germline. The CDR3 loop spans 12 amino acids. In nucleotides, the CDR3 is TGCAGCGCTAGGCGGATGAACACTGAAGCTTTCTTT. Protein sequence: CSARRMNTEAFF.

The chain couples TRBV6-6 to TRBJ1-6; D may be TRBD1 (6 bases). CDR1 is MNHNY, CDR2 SVGAGI, per germline (reference sequence). The CDR3 sequence is 16 residues long. V was shortened by 11 bases and J by 0 bases, with 17 bases between the two germline ends. The CDR3 bases are TGTGCCGCCCGGGACACACTTAGCTCCTATAATTCACCCCTCCACTTT. This translates into CAARDTLSSYNSPLHF.

The gene calls are TRBV5-4 and TRBJ2-5, with D tentatively TRBD2 (6 bases). Trimming took 4 bases from V and 5 from J, leaving 18 bases between them. This CDR3 spans 15 amino acids. Looked up from germline, CDR1 is SGHNT and CDR2 is YYREEE (reference sequence). CDR3 DNA sequence: TGTGCCAGCAGCCAAACATCCGGGGGTAGGGAGACCCAGTACTTC. This gives the protein CASSQTSGGRETQYF.

The DNA of the CDR3 is TGCGCCAGCAGTGAGGGGGACAGTTACGAGCAGTACTTC. It codes for CASSEGDSYEQYF. The rearrangement links TRBV10-1 to TRBJ2-7, with TRBD1 matching 7 bases. This CDR3 contains 13 residues. Germline values: CDR1 WNHNN, CDR2 SYGVQD (reference sequence). V lost 2 bases and J lost 4; bases outside the gene matches: 2.

The gene calls are TRBV11-2 and TRBJ2-1; 11 bases align to TRBD2. Germline assignment: CDR1 SGHAT and CDR2 FQNNGV. The CDR3 is 14 amino acids. V lost 9 bases, J lost 7 bases, and 8 bases stayed unmatched. CDR3 in DNA: TGTGCCAGTGGTAGGGGACTAGCGGAAAATGAGCAGTTCTTC. Its translation: CASGRGLAENEQFF. Full variable domain (missing parts from reference TRBV11-2 and TRBJ2-1): EAGVAQSPRYKIIEKRQSVAFWCNPISGHATLYWYQQILGQGPKLLIQFQNNGVVDDSQLPKDRFSAERLKGVDSTLKIQPAKLEDSAVYLCASGRGLAENEQFFGPGTRLTVL.

The V and J genes are TRBV11-2 and TRBJ1-3, with unresolved D. The germline V and J ends were trimmed by 0 bases and 0 bases, with 6 bases remaining between them. Germline lookup yields CDR1 SGHAT and CDR2 FQNNGV. The CDR3 totals 15 residues. The CDR3 protein is CASSLESVSGNTIYF. Written as DNA, the CDR3 is TGTGCCAGCAGCTTAGAATCAGTCTCTGGAAACACCATATATTTT. Full variable domain (rest looked up from reference TRBV11-2 and TRBJ1-3): EAGVAQSPRYKIIEKRQSVAFWCNPISGHATLYWYQQILGQGPKLLIQFQNNGVVDDSQLPKDRFSAERLKGVDSTLKIQPAKLEDSAVYLCASSLESVSGNTIYFGEGSWLTVV.

This clone was observed once. The CDR3 DNA reads TGTGCCAGCTCACCGACGGGACAGGGGGCAAGGGACGAGCAGTACTTC. This translates into CASSPTGQGARDEQYF. This chain joins TRBV18 and TRBJ2-7; 12 bases agree with TRBD1. This CDR3 has 16 amino acids. Trimming cost V 3 bases and J 5 bases; bases outside gene matches: 8. Germline CDR1 KGHSH, CDR2 LQKENI.

The gene calls are TRBV2 and TRBJ2-5; 11 bases map to TRBD2. CDR1 is SNHLY, CDR2 FYNNEI, per germline. The CDR3 runs to 16 residues. V was pared by 5 bases and J by 1 base, with 6 bases of the junction left unmatched. CDR3 coding DNA: TGTGCCAGCAGTCTTAGCGGGAGGGGAATCCAAGAGACCCAGTACTTC. It encodes CASSLSGRGIQETQYF.

This chain connects TRBV2 to TRBJ1-2; D remains unclear. Trimming shortened V by 5 bases and J by 4 bases, and 14 bases separated the two germline ends. In germline, CDR1 is SNHLY, CDR2 FYNNEI. The CDR3 spans 14 residues. CDR3 residues: CASSMSRETYGYTF. Written as DNA, the CDR3 is TGTGCCAGCAGTATGAGCCGAGAAACCTATGGCTACACCTTC.

The rearrangement uses TRBV2 and TRBJ1-2, with D tentatively TRBD1 (6 bases). The CDR3 runs 22 residues. Trimming removed 2 bases from V and 0 bases from J, with 31 bases in between. Germline CDR1 reads SNHLY; CDR2 reads FYNNEI. The DNA for the CDR3 is TGTGCCAGCAGTGAATTGATTCTTATAGGGGGGGCGATCCCAGTAGCTAACTATGGCTACACCTTC. Protein sequence: CASSELILIGGAIPVANYGYTF.

This clone was seen a single time. V and J are TRBV27 and TRBJ2-3; D might be TRBD2 (6 bases). Trimming cost V 6 bases and J 0 bases, with 7 bases left between them. The CDR3 loop spans 13 amino acids. Germline CDR1 reads MNHEY; CDR2 reads SMNVEV (reference sequence). CDR3 amino acids: CASRLASTDTQYF. DNA for the CDR3: TGTGCCAGCAGACTAGCTAGCACAGATACGCAGTATTTT.

V usage is TRBV19 and J usage is TRBJ1-2, with D hard to call. Germline V gene data show CDR1 as LNHDA and CDR2 as SQIVND (reference sequence). The CDR3 spans 12 residues. The ends were cut back, 11 bases at V and 7 bases at J, with 17 bases in the middle. CDR3: CAVRAAPSGYTF. CDR3 coding DNA: TGTGCCGTGAGAGCCGCCCCATCTGGCTACACCTTC.

This clone was seen only once. The V gene is TRBV6-4, the J gene TRBJ2-1, with D perhaps matching TRBD1 (6 bases). CDR3 length: 13 residues. Germline V lookup: CDR1 MRHNA, CDR2 SNTAGT. V was shortened by 3 bases and J by 9 bases, with 12 bases between the two germline ends. The CDR3 region has the DNA TGTGCCAGCAGTGAACAGGGTCGTGGTGAGCAGTTCTTC. Translating gives CASSEQGRGEQFF.

The CDR3 nucleotides read TGTGCCAGCAGCTTCAACAGATGGAACACTGAAGCTTTCTTT. This gives the protein CASSFNRWNTEAFF. V usage is TRBV11-2 and J usage is TRBJ1-1; no clear D. V was trimmed by 3 bases and J by 1 base, leaving 9 bases between them. Looked up from germline, CDR1 is SGHAT and CDR2 is FQNNGV. The CDR3 is 14 amino acids.

This clone was seen a handful of times. The V call is TRBV4-2, the J call TRBJ1-4, with a weak D call TRBD1 (5 bases). The CDR3 contains 16 residues. The germline V gene encodes CDR1 LGHNA and CDR2 YNFKEQ. Trimming took 0 bases from V and 5 from J, leaving 13 bases between them. CDR3 sequence reads: CASSQDRGTWNEKLFF. In DNA form, the CDR3 reads TGTGCCAGCAGCCAAGATCGGGGGACCTGGAATGAAAAACTGTTTTTT.

The chain recombines TRBV5-8 with TRBJ1-5; D unresolved. V was cut by 1 base and J by 3 bases, with 17 bases left in between. CDR3 length equals 17 residues. CDR1 and CDR2 (germline): SGHTS, YDEGEE. The CDR3 loop reads CASSLYPTAGSNQPQHF. The CDR3 DNA reads TGTGCCAGCAGCTTGTATCCGACGGCGGGGTCCAATCAGCCCCAGCATTTT.

This chain connects TRBV18 to TRBJ2-5, with 9 bases fitting TRBD1. Trimming took 3 bases from V and 7 from J; bases not matched to a gene: 3. The germline V gene encodes CDR1 KGHSH and CDR2 LQKENI. This CDR3 region has 13 residues. CDR3 region: CASSPGQGGTQYF. The DNA for the CDR3 is TGTGCCAGCTCACCGGGACAGGGAGGGACCCAGTACTTC.

This clone has a handful of counts. The CDR3 reads CASSATGGSSYEQYF. Written as DNA, the CDR3 is TGTGCCAGCAGCGCTACAGGGGGGAGCTCCTACGAGCAGTACTTC. V usage is TRBV7-3 and J usage is TRBJ2-7; 8 positions agree with TRBD1. This CDR3 contains 15 residues. CDR1 is SGHTA, CDR2 FQGTGA, per germline. V was pared by 5 bases and J by 0 bases, with 6 bases of the junction left unmatched.

Here the CDR3 DNA reads TGCGCCAGCAGTAGGGGGGAGGGCCAGAGGGAGCAGTACTTC. Its protein is CASSRGEGQREQYF. The V call is TRBV5-1, the J call TRBJ2-7, with D perhaps matching TRBD2 (7 bases). Per germline, CDR1 SGHRS and CDR2 YFSETQ. The ends were cut back, 5 bases at V and 7 bases at J, with 19 bases in the middle. This CDR3 is 14 amino acids long.

The CDR3: CASSSQGYNSPLHF. The CDR3 bases are TGTGCCAGCAGCTCTCAGGGATATAATTCACCCCTCCACTTT. J is TRBJ1-6 and V is TRBV7-2, with D tentatively TRBD1 (5 bases). Germline V gene sequence: CDR1 SGHTA, CDR2 FQGNSA. This CDR3 has 14 residues. V was pared by 4 bases and J by 4 bases, with 8 bases between.

The CDR3 reads CASSPFRGIYGYTF. In DNA form, the CDR3 reads TGTGCCAGCAGCCCCTTCAGGGGGATCTATGGCTACACCTTC. The genes are TRBV5-6 and TRBJ1-2, with 7 positions matching TRBD1. Germline CDR1 is SGHDT and CDR2 is YYEEEE. With 4 bases clipped from V and 4 bases from J, the junction kept 7 bases outside the gene matches. The CDR3 has 14 amino acids.

The V and J genes are TRBV19 and TRBJ1-1; 11 positions agree with TRBD1. Germline loops: CDR1 LNHDA, CDR2 SQIVND (reference sequence). Losses at the gene ends were 6 bases for V and 4 bases for J; bases not matched to a gene: 4. CDR3 size: 14 residues. CDR3 coding DNA: TGTGCCAGTAGGCCGGGACAGGGGGTCACTGAAGCTTTCTTT. Encoded protein: CASRPGQGVTEAFF. The variable domain in full, completed from reference TRBV19 and TRBJ1-1, reads DGGITQSPKYLFRKEGQNVTLSCEQNLNHDAMYWYRQDPGQGLRLIYYSQIVNDFQKGDIAEGYSVSREKKESFPLTVTSAQKNPTAFYLCASRPGQGVTEAFFGQGTRLTVV.

The rearrangement joins TRBV9 to TRBJ1-2; D may be TRBD1 (5 bases). The CDR3 is 14 residues long. The V and J ends lost 0 bases and 2 bases respectively, with 8 bases between them. Germline CDR1 and CDR2: SGDLS and YYNGEE. The CDR3 region has the DNA TGTGCCAGCAGCGTAGAGGGGATGAACTATGGCTACACCTTC. Translation gives CASSVEGMNYGYTF.

This clone was seen a few times. The rearrangement uses TRBV7-9 and TRBJ1-4, with 7 positions matching TRBD1. This CDR3 is built from 14 residues. Germline CDR1 SEHNR, CDR2 FQNEAQ (reference sequence). After removal of 5 bases from V and 7 bases from J, the junction contained 7 bases not matched to a gene. The CDR3 loop reads CASSVTQGSEKLFF. CDR3 DNA: TGTGCCAGCAGCGTAACACAGGGGAGTGAAAAACTGTTTTTT.

V is TRBV18 and J is TRBJ1-1, with 7 bases lining up with TRBD1. Losses at the gene ends were 8 bases for V and 0 bases for J; bases not matched to a gene: 3. The CDR3 sequence is 13 residues long. The germline gives CDR1 KGHSH, CDR2 LQKENI. In nucleotides, the CDR3 is TGTGCCAGCCGAGGACAGGTGAACACTGAAGCTTTCTTT. The encoded protein is CASRGQVNTEAFF.

V usage is TRBV27 and J usage is TRBJ2-6, with D possibly TRBD1 on 6 matching bases. Germline V lookup: CDR1 MNHEY, CDR2 SMNVEV (reference sequence). Trimming took off 6 bases at V and 0 bases at J, with 15 bases between the two ends. The CDR3 sequence is 17 residues long. The chain's CDR3 is CASSPNRASSGANVLTF. The CDR3, as DNA: TGTGCCAGCAGCCCCAACAGGGCCAGCTCTGGGGCCAACGTCCTGACTTTC.